This TCR beta chain was sequenced during a study of shared clonotypes between healthy human individuals. Per germline, CDR1 MNHNY and CDR2 SVGAGI (reference sequence). V shed 8 bases and J shed 2 bases, with 6 bases lying between them. The CDR3 runs 11 residues. Clones were sequenced by immunoSEQ multiplex PCR, and TCRdb holds only the in-frame ones, with some missing. Of 1.5 million to 2.5 million clones detected, about 95% appear once; the ten largest clones hold roughly 1%. Naive-designated CD8 cells lacked CD45RO, were positively enriched for CCR7, and omitted terminally differentiated effector memory CD45RA+ cells.

The sample consisted of naive CD8+ T cells sorted from blood. V usage is TRBV6-6 and J usage is TRBJ1-2, with D unresolved. The receptor comes from a man in his late teens or twenties in good health. The CDR3 protein is CASGQNYGYTF. The CDR3 bases are TGTGCCAGCGGGCAAAACTATGGCTACACCTTC.